This T cell receptor beta chain appears in the sequencing data of a study of blood T cell repertoires in COVID-19. The overall study: Acute and convalescent COVID-19 specimens originated in the United States, Italy and Spain.

V dropped 5 bases and J dropped 8 bases, with 21 bases sitting between them. CDR1 is GTSNPN, CDR2 SVGIG, per germline (reference sequence). This CDR3 is 15 amino acids long. The protocol was immunoSEQ multiplex PCR, while the TCRdb copy is restricted to in-frame clones and leaves out a portion. The repertoire has approximately 240,000 clones, nearly 90% of them found once; the top ten carry 2.1%. The rearrangement links TRBV30 to TRBJ1-4, with D maybe TRBD1 (5 bases). Sequencing was carried out using peripheral blood. The receptor was isolated from a woman aged 35 to 49 who had recovered from COVID-19. For the CDR3, the DNA is TGTGCCTGGGCCCGGGAGGGGACGGGTGGCGAAAAACTGTTTTTT. As protein: CAWAREGTGGEKLFF.